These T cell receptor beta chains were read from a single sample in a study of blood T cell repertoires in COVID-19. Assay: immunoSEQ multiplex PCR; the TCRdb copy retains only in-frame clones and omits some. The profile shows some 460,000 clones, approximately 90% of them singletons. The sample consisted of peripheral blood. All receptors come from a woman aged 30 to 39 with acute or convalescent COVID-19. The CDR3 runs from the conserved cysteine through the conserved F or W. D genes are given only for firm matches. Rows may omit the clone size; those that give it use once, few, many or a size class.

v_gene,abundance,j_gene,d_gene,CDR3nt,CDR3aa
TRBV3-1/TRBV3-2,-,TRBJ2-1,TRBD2,TGTGCCAGCAGCCAATATGCGGCTAGCGGGCCACGCAATGAGCAGTTCTTC,CASSQYAASGPRNEQFF
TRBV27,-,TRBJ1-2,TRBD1,TGTGCCAGCAGTTTCGCGAAATCAGGGGGCTCTAACTATGGCTACACCTTC,CASSFAKSGGSNYGYTF
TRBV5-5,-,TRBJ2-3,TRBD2,TGTGCCAGCAGCTTGGGAGCTAGCGGGCGCACAGATACGCAGTATTTT,CASSLGASGRTDTQYF
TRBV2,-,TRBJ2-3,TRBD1,TGTGCCAGCAGTGATCGGCAGGGGGCAGATACGCAGTATTTT,CASSDRQGADTQYF
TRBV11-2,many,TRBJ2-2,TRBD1,TGTGCCAGCAGGAGTATAGGGGGCTTTGGGACCGGGGAGCTGTTTTTT,CASRSIGGFGTGELFF
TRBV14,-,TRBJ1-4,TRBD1,TGTGCCAGCAGCCAAACGGGACAGGGGCCTGAAAAACTGTTTTTT,CASSQTGQGPEKLFF
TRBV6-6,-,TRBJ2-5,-,TGTGCCAGCAGTCGAACGACCGGGACTCAAAGAGGGACCCAGTACTTC,CASSRTTGTQRGTQYF
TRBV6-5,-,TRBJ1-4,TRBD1,TGTGCCAGCAGCATCCCGGGACAGGGGAATGAAAAACTGTTTTTT,CASSIPGQGNEKLFF
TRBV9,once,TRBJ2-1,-,TGTGCCAGCAGCGTGGGCTACCCTAGCGACAATGAGCAGTTCTTC,CASSVGYPSDNEQFF
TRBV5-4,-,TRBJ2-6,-,TGTGCCAGCAGCTTGGGGCTAACAGGGTTGGCTTCTGGGGCCAACGTCCTGACTTTC,CASSLGLTGLASGANVLTF
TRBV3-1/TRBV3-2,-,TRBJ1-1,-,TGTGCCAGCAGCCAAGAGGGGGCAGAGACTGAAGCTTTCTTT,CASSQEGAETEAFF
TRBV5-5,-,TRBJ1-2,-,TGTGCCAGCAGCCCTGATTGGAGTGGCTACACCTTC,CASSPDWSGYTF
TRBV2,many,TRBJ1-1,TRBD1,TGTGCCAGCAGGAGACAGGGAAATGAAGCTTTCTTT,CASRRQGNEAFF
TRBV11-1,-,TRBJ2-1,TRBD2,TGTGCCAGCAAGGGACTAGCGGGGGGAACCTACAATGAGCAGTTCTTC,CASKGLAGGTYNEQFF
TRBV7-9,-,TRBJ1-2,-,TGTGCCAGCAGCTTGGCAGGGGACTATGGCTACACCTTC,CASSLAGDYGYTF
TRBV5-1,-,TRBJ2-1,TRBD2,TGCGCCAGCAGCTTGGCGGTGGGGGGGTCCTACAATGAGCAGTTCTTC,CASSLAVGGSYNEQFF
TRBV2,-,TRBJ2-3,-,TGTGCCAGCAGTGTACTCGGGACAGATACGCAGTATTTT,CASSVLGTDTQYF
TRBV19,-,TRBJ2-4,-,TGTGCCAGTAGTATTAGTGCGGACAAAAACATTCAGTACTTC,CASSISADKNIQYF
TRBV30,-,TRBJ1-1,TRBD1,TGTGCCTGGAGTGTAGGACAGGGGTTGGGGACTGAAGCTTTCTTT,CAWSVGQGLGTEAFF
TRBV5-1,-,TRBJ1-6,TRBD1,TGCGCCAGCAGCTTGGGTGCAGGGGGAGATTCACCCCTCCACTTT,CASSLGAGGDSPLHF
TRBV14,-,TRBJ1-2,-,TGTGCCAGCAGCCAAGATACAGGGTCGTATGGCTACACCTTC,CASSQDTGSYGYTF
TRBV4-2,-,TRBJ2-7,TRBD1,TGTGCCAGCAGCCCAGGGACAGGGGCATACGAGCAGTACTTC,CASSPGTGAYEQYF
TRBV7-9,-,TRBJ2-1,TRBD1,TGTGCCAGCAGCTTACTCGGGACAGGGGACAATGAGCAGTTCTTC,CASSLLGTGDNEQFF
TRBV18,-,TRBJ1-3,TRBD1,TGTGCCAGCTCACACTCCGACAGGGTCTCTGGAAACACCATATATTTT,CASSHSDRVSGNTIYF
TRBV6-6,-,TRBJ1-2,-,TGTGCCAGCAAGCCGGACAGAGCCTATGGCTACACCTTC,CASKPDRAYGYTF
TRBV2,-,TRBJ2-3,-,TGTGCCAGCAGGGCGGCAGATACGCAGTATTTT,CASRAADTQYF
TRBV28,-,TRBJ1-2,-,TGTGCCAGCAGTTCTGTTCCAGGGGTTAGGTACGGCTACACCTTC,CASSSVPGVRYGYTF
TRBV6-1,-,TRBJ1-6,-,TGTGCCAGCAGTGAATTCCCGGCGGGGGCAAATTCACCCCTCCACTTT,CASSEFPAGANSPLHF
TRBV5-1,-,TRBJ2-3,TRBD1,TGCGCCAGCAGTAGAGGGGGCGCAGATACGCAGTATTTT,CASSRGGADTQYF
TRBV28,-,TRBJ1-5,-,TGTGCCGGGCGAACAGGGTTGCAGCCCCAGCATTTT,CAGRTGLQPQHF
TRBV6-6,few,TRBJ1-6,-,TGTGCCAGCAGTTCCCAAAACATCTCACCCCTCCACTTT,CASSSQNISPLHF
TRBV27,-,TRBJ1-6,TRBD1,TGTGCCAGCAGTTTCCCAGACAGGGGGGCTAATTCACCCCTCCACTTT,CASSFPDRGANSPLHF
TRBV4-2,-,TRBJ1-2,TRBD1,TGTGCCAGCAGCCAGGCGACAGGGGGGAACTATGGCTACACCTTC,CASSQATGGNYGYTF
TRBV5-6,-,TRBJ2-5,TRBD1,TGTGCCAGCAGCCCCCCGGGACAGGGGCCAGAAGAGACCCAGTACTTC,CASSPPGQGPEETQYF
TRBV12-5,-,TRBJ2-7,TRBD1,TGTGCTAGTGGTCCACAAAAGACAGGGGCAGAAAATAGCGGTGGCCACGAGCAGTACTTC,CASGPQKTGAENSGGHEQYF
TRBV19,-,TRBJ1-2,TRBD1,TGTGCCAGTAGTACGGGGACAGGGGGCATGGGCTACACCTTC,CASSTGTGGMGYTF
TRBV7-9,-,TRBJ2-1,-,TGTGCCAGCAGCTTAGGCACAGGCGGTGAGCAGTTCTTC,CASSLGTGGEQFF
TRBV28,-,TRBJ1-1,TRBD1,TGTGCCAGCAGTTTAAGGACAGGGGGCGTGTCTGAAGCTTTCTTT,CASSLRTGGVSEAFF
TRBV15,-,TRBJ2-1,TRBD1,TGTGCCACCAGCGGACAGGAGAATGAGCAGTTCTTC,CATSGQENEQFF
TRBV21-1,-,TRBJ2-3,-,TGTGCCAGCAGCAAGTCTATTAGTATCTCAGATACGCAGTATTTT,CASSKSISISDTQYF
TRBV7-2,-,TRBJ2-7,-,TGTGCCAGCAGCTTAGTCGAGGGAGCCTACGAGCAGTACTTC,CASSLVEGAYEQYF
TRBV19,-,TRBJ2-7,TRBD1,TGTGCCAGTAGTTTTGGACAGGGGTCCGACGAGCAGTACTTC,CASSFGQGSDEQYF
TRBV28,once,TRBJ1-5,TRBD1,TGTGCCAGCAGTTTGATGGACAGGGAAAATCAGCCCCAGCATTTT,CASSLMDRENQPQHF
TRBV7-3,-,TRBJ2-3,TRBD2,TGTGCCAGCAGCACCATGGGGGGGGGCACAGATACGCAGTATTTT,CASSTMGGGTDTQYF
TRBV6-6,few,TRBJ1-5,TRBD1,TGTGCCAGCAACCAAGGGGGCCAGCCCCAGCATTTT,CASNQGGQPQHF
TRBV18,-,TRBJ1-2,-,TGTGCCAGCTCACCACCGACAGATAACTATGGCTACACCTTC,CASSPPTDNYGYTF
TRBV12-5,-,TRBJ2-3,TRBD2,TGTGCTAGTGGTTTGGTCTTGGGCGGGAGGCGCACAGATACGCAGTATTTT,CASGLVLGGRRTDTQYF
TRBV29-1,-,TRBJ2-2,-,TGCAGCGTTAGTAGAAACGGGAGGCTGTTTTTT,CSVSRNGRLFF
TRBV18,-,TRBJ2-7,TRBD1,TGTGCCAGCTCATCCGGAACAGGGGCCTACGAGCAGTACTTC,CASSSGTGAYEQYF
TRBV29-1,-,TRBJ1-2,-,TGCAGCGTTGCAATCCAGGGGTTCTGGGGTGGCTACACCTTC,CSVAIQGFWGGYTF
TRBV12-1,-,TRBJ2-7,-,TGTGCCAGCAGCCCACGATACAGGGGGGAACTCTACGAGCAGTACTTC,CASSPRYRGELYEQYF
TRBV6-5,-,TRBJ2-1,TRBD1,TGTGCCAGCAACCAATCGACAGGGGGAGACGAGCAGTTCTTC,CASNQSTGGDEQFF
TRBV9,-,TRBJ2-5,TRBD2,TGTGCCAGCAGCCCGCGCGGGGGAGGGATCGAGACCCAGTACTTC,CASSPRGGGIETQYF
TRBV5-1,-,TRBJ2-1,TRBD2,TGCGCCAGCAGCCGGCGGGCGGGGGGGCCATCGGAGGAGCAGTTCTTC,CASSRRAGGPSEEQFF